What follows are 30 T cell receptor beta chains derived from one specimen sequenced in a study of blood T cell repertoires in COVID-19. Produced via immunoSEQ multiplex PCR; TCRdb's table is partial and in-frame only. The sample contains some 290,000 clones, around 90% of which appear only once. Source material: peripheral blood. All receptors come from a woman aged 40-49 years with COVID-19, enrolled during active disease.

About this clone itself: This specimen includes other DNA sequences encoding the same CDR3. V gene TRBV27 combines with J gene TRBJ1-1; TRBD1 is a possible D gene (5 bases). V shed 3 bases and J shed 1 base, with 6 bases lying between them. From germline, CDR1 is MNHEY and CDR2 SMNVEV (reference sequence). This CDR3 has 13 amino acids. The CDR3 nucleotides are TGTGCCAGCAGTTTCGGGGGGAACACTGAAGCTTTCTTT. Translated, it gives CASSFGGNTEAFF.

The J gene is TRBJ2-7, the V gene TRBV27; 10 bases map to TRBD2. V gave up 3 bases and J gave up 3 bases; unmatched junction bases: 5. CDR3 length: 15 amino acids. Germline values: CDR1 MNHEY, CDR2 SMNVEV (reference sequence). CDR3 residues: CASSFSSGGGYEQYF. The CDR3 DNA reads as TGTGCCAGCAGTTTTTCTAGCGGGGGCGGCTACGAGCAGTACTTC.

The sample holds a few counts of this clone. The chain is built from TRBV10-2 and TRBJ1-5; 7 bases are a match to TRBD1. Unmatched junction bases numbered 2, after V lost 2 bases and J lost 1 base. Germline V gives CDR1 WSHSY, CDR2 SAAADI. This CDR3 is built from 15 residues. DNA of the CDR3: TGCGCCAGCAGTGAGGCAGGGGGAAGCAATCAGCCCCAGCATTTT. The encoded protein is CASSEAGGSNQPQHF.

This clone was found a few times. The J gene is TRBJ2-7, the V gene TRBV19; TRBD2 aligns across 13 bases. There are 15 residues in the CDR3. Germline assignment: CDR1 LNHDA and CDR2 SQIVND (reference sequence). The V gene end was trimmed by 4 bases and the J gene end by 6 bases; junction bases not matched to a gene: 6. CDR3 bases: TGTGCCAGTAGTACCGGGACTAGCGGGACTGGCGAGCAGTACTTC. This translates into CASSTGTSGTGEQYF.

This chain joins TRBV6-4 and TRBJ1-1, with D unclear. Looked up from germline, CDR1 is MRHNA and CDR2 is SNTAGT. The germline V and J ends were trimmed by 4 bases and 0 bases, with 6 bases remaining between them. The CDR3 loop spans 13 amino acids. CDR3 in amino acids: CASSVQMNTEAFF. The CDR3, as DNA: TGTGCCAGCAGTGTTCAGATGAACACTGAAGCTTTCTTT.

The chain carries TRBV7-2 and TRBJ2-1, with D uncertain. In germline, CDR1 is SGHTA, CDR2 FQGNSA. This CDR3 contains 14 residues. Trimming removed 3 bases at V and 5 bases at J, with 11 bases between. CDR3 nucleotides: TGTGCCAGCAGCTTCAGAGGCCCGGACAATGAGCAGTTCTTC. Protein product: CASSFRGPDNEQFF. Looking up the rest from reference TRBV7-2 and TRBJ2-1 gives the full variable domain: GAGVSQSPSNKVTEKGKDVELRCDPISGHTALYWYRQSLGQGLEFLIYFQGNSAPDKSGLPSDRFSAERTGGSVSTLTIQRTQQEDSAVYLCASSFRGPDNEQFFGPGTRLTVL.

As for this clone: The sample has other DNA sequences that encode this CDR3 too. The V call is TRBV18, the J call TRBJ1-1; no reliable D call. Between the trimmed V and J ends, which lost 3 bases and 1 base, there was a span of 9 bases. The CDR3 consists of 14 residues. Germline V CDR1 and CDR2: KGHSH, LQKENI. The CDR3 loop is CASSPTTGNTEAFF. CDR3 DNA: TGTGCCAGCTCACCGACGACGGGGAACACTGAAGCTTTCTTT.

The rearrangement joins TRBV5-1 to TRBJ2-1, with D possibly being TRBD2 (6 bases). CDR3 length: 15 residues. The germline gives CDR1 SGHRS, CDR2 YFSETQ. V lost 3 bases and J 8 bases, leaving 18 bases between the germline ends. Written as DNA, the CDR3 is TGCGCCAGCAGCTCAAGGAGGGGCCCCTCGGATGAGCAGTTCTTC. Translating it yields CASSSRRGPSDEQFF.

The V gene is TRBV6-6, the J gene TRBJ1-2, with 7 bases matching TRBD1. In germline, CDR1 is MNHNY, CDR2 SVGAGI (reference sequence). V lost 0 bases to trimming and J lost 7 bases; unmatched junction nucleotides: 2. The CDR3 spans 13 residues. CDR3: CASSYSNRGGYTF. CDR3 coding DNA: TGTGCCAGCAGTTACTCGAACAGGGGTGGCTACACCTTC.

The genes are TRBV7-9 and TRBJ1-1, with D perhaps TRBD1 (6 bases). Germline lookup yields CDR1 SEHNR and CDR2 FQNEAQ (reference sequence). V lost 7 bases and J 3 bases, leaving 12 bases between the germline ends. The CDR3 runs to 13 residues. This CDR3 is CASMWGLDTEAFF. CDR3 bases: TGTGCCAGCATGTGGGGGCTGGACACTGAAGCTTTCTTT.

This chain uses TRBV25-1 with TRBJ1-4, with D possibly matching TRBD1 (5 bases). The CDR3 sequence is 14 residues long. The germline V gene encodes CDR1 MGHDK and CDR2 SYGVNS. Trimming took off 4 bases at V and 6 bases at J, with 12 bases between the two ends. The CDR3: CASSATGGHEKLFF. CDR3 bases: TGTGCCAGCAGTGCGACGGGGGGACATGAAAAACTGTTTTTT.

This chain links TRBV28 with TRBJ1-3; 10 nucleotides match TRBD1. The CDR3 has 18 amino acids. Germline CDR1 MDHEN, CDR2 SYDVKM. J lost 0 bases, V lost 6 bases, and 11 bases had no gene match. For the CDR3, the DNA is TGTGCCAGCAGACGCTTCCGGGACAGGGGCCTCTCTGGAAACACCATATATTTT. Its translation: CASRRFRDRGLSGNTIYF.

The CDR3 DNA sequence: TGTGCCATCAGAAATCTAGACTTCACAGATACGCAGTATTTT. Translating it yields CAIRNLDFTDTQYF. The V and J genes are TRBV10-3 and TRBJ2-3; D is unresolved. V was clipped by 6 bases and J by 2 bases, with 12 bases between them. Germline V gene data show CDR1 as ENHRY and CDR2 as SYGVKD. This CDR3 spans 14 amino acids.

CDR3 in DNA: TGTGCCAGCAGTGAAATACATAGTAGGACGGGAGGCAATCAGCCCCAGCATTTT. Translating it yields CASSEIHSRTGGNQPQHF. The V gene is TRBV6-1, the J gene TRBJ1-5; D is uncertain. This CDR3 spans 18 amino acids. Trimming removed 2 bases at V and 2 bases at J, with 19 bases between. CDR1 is MNHNS and CDR2 is SASEGT in the germline V gene.

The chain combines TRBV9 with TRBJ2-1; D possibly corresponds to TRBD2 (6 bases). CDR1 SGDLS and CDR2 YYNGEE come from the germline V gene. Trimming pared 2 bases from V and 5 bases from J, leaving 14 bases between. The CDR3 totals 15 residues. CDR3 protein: CASSVGGRSHNEQFF. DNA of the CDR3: TGTGCCAGCAGCGTTGGGGGGAGGAGTCACAATGAGCAGTTCTTC. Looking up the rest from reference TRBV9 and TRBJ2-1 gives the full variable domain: DSGVTQTPKHLITATGQRVTLRCSPRSGDLSVYWYQQSLDQGLQFLIQYYNGEERAKGNILERFSAQQFPDLHSELNLSSLELGDSALYFCASSVGGRSHNEQFFGPGTRLTVL.

The CDR3 DNA reads TGTGCCAGCAGCCAAGTCACAAGTAATGAAAAACTGTTTTTT. Protein sequence: CASSQVTSNEKLFF. The V call is TRBV3-1 (or the pseudogene TRBV3-2), the J call TRBJ1-4; D gene ambiguous. V was pared by 1 base and J by 4 bases, with 7 bases between. There are 14 residues in the CDR3. Germline V lookup: CDR1 LGHDT, CDR2 YNNKEL (reference sequence).

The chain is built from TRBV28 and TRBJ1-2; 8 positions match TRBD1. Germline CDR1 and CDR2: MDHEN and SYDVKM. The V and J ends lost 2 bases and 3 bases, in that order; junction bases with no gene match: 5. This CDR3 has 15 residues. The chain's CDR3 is CASSLPGGADYGYTF. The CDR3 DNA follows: TGTGCCAGCAGTTTACCAGGGGGCGCGGACTATGGCTACACCTTC.

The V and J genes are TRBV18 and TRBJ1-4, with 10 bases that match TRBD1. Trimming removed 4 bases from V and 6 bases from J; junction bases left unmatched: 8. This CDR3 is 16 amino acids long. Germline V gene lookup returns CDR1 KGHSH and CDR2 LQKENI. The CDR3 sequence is CASSLIRDRGYEKLFF. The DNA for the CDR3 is TGTGCCAGCTCACTCATCCGGGACAGGGGATATGAAAAACTGTTTTTT. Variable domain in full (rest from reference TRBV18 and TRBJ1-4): NAGVMQNPRHLVRRRGQEARLRCSPMKGHSHVYWYRQLPEEGLKFMVYLQKENIIDESGMPKERFSAEFPKEGPSILRIQQVVRGDSAAYFCASSLIRDRGYEKLFFGSGTQLSVL.

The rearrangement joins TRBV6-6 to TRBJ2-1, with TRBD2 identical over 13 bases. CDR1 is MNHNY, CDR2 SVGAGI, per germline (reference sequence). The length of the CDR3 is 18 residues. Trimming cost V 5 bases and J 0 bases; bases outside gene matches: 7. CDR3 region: CASSQTSGRPSSYNEQFF. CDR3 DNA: TGTGCCAGCAGTCAGACTAGCGGGAGGCCCTCCTCCTACAATGAGCAGTTCTTC.

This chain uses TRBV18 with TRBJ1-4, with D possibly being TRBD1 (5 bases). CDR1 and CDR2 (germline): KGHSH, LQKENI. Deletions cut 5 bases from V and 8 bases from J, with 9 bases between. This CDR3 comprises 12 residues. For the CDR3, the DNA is TGTGCCAGCTCAATGACAGACGAAAAACTGTTTTTT. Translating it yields CASSMTDEKLFF.

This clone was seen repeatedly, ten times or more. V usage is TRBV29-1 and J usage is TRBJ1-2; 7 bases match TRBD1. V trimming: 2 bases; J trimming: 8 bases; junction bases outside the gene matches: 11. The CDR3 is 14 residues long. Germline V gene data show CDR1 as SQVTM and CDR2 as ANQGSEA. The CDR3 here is CSVENSDRARGYTF. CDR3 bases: TGCAGCGTTGAAAACTCCGACAGGGCTCGGGGCTACACCTTC.

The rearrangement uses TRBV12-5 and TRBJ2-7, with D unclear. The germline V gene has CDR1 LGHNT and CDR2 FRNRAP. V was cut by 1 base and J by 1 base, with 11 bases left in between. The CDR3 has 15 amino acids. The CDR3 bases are TGTGCTAGTGGTTTGGGGTCCGACTTTTCCTACGAGCAGTACTTC. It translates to CASGLGSDFSYEQYF.

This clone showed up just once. This CDR3 reads CASSKRPGTGIANEKLFF. CDR3 nucleotide sequence: TGTGCCAGCAGCAAACGTCCCGGGACAGGGATTGCTAATGAAAAACTGTTTTTT. The rearrangement joins TRBV11-2 to TRBJ1-4; TRBD1 aligns across 9 bases. Germline assignment: CDR1 SGHAT and CDR2 FQNNGV. The J segment lost 3 bases and the V segment lost 5 bases, leaving 13 bases of the junction unmatched. This CDR3 is built from 18 residues.

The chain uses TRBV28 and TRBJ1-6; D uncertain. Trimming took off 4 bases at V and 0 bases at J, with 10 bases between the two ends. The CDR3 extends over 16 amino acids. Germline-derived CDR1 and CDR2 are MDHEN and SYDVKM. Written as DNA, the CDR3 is TGTGCCAGCAGTTCGACCGCTAGCTCCTATAATTCACCCCTCCACTTT. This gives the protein CASSSTASSYNSPLHF.

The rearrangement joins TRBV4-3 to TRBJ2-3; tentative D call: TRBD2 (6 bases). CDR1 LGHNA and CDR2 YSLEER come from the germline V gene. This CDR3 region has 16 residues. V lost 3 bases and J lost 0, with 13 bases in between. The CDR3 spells CASSQGITSSTDTQYF. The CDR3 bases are TGCGCCAGCAGCCAGGGGATTACTAGCAGCACAGATACGCAGTATTTT.

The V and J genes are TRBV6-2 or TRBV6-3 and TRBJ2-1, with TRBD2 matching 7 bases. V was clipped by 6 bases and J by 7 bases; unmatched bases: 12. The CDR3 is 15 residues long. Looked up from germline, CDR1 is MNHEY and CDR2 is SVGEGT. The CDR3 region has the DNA TGTGCCAGCAGGCCTCCGGGGAGGGCCGGGAATGAGCAGTTCTTC. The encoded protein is CASRPPGRAGNEQFF.

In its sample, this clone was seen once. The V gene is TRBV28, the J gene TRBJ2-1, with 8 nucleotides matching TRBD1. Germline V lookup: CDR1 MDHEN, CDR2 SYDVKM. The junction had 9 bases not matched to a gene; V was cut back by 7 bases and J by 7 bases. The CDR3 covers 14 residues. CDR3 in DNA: TGTGCCAGCACCGGGGGCAGGGGGCCAAATGAGCAGTTCTTC. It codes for CASTGGRGPNEQFF.

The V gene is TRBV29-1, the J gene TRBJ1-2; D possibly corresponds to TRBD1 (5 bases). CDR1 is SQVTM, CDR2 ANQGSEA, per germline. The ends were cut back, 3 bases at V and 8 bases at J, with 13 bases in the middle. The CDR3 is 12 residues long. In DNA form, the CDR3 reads TGCAGCGTTGATTTGGACACGAGGGGCTACACCTTC. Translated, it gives CSVDLDTRGYTF.

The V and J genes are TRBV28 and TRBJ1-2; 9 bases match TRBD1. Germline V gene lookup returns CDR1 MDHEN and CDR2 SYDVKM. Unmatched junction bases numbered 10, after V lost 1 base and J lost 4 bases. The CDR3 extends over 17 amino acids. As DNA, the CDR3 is TGTGCCAGCAGTTTATTAGGGACAGGGTCCTACGTCTATGGCTACACCTTC. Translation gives CASSLLGTGSYVYGYTF.

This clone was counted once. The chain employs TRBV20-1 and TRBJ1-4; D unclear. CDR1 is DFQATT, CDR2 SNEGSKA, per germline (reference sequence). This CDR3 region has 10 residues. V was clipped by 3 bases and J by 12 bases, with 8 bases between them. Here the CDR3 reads CSASFGELFF. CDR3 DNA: TGCAGTGCTAGTTTCGGGGAACTGTTTTTT.